These 26 T cell receptor beta chains originate from one sample sequenced in a study of blood T cell repertoires in COVID-19. Sequenced by immunoSEQ multiplex PCR; TCRdb stores in-frame clones only, minus some. The sample includes approximately 94,000 clones, 85% to 90% seen only once; the top ten take approximately 4.8%. Input material: peripheral blood. The receptors stem from a woman aged 80 or over with active COVID-19.

The rearrangement uses TRBV6-6 and TRBJ2-7; the D is unclear. Trimming removed 0 bases from V and 7 bases from J, with 13 bases in between. CDR3 length: 14 amino acids. The germline V gene has CDR1 MNHNY and CDR2 SVGAGI (reference sequence). CDR3 DNA: TGTGCCAGCAGTTACTCGAAATTTGGGCAGGAGCAGTACTTC. This translates into CASSYSKFGQEQYF.

The gene calls are TRBV7-2 and TRBJ2-5; a possible D gene is TRBD1 (6 bases). Deletions cut 2 bases from V and 1 base from J, with 11 bases between. From germline, CDR1 is SGHTA and CDR2 FQGNSA. The CDR3 spans 15 residues. CDR3 DNA sequence: TGTGCCAGCAGCTTACAGGGGACCAGCCAAGAGACCCAGTACTTC. Its protein product is CASSLQGTSQETQYF. The complete variable domain, with remaining parts taken from reference TRBV7-2 and TRBJ2-5, reads GAGVSQSPSNKVTEKGKDVELRCDPISGHTALYWYRQSLGQGLEFLIYFQGNSAPDKSGLPSDRFSAERTGGSVSTLTIQRTQQEDSAVYLCASSLQGTSQETQYFGPGTRLLVL.

This clone has only one observation. This sequence joins TRBV30 and TRBJ1-2, with D unresolved. The CDR3 loop spans 13 amino acids. Germline values: CDR1 GTSNPN, CDR2 SVGIG (reference sequence). V lost 3 bases, J lost 4 bases, and 12 bases lay in between. In DNA form, the CDR3 reads TGTGCCTGGAGCCGTGGCAGGTCCTATGGCTACACCTTC. Protein product: CAWSRGRSYGYTF.

The genes are TRBV7-9 and TRBJ2-7; D remains ambiguous. The CDR3 has 12 amino acids. The V gene lost 5 bases and the J gene lost 0 bases, with 5 bases spanning the gap. CDR1 and CDR2 from the germline V gene are SEHNR and FQNEAQ (reference sequence). CDR3 protein: CASSPSSYEQYF. In DNA form, the CDR3 reads TGTGCCAGCAGCCCCAGCTCCTACGAGCAGTACTTC.

The J gene is TRBJ2-2, the V gene TRBV5-1; 8 nucleotides match TRBD2. V was pared by 4 bases and J by 6 bases, with 5 bases of the junction left unmatched. The CDR3 consists of 14 residues. CDR1 SGHRS and CDR2 YFSETQ come from the germline V gene. This CDR3 is CASSGIGGAGELFF. In DNA, the CDR3 is TGCGCCAGCAGCGGTATCGGGGGGGCCGGGGAGCTGTTTTTT.

This clone was counted once. V is TRBV24-1 and J is TRBJ2-1; 7 bases agree with TRBD2. The CDR3 is 12 residues long. V was clipped by 5 bases and J by 8 bases; unmatched bases: 2. Germline values: CDR1 KGHDR, CDR2 SFDVKD. The chain's CDR3 is CATSAAGDEQFF. The CDR3, as DNA: TGTGCCACCAGTGCCGCGGGAGATGAGCAGTTCTTC.

This rearrangement joins TRBV3-1 (or the pseudogene TRBV3-2) to TRBJ2-7; 7 nucleotides align to TRBD2. Per germline, CDR1 LGHDT and CDR2 YNNKEL (reference sequence). V shed 10 bases, J shed 1 base, and the junction held 7 bases outside the gene matches. The CDR3 has 13 residues. CDR3: CATEGGRSYEQYF. DNA of the CDR3: TGTGCCACGGAAGGCGGGAGATCCTACGAGCAGTACTTC.

This chain uses TRBV5-1 with TRBJ2-7, with 9 nucleotides matching TRBD2. Trimming took 4 bases from V and 3 from J; bases not matched to a gene: 8. The CDR3 contains 15 residues. Germline CDR1 reads SGHRS; CDR2 reads YFSETQ. CDR3: CASSQTGTSLYEQYF. DNA of the CDR3: TGCGCCAGCAGCCAAACCGGGACTAGCCTCTACGAGCAGTACTTC.

The CDR3 loop is CASSYGGGRSRYTDTQYF. In DNA form, the CDR3 reads TGTGCCAGCAGCTATGGTGGGGGCAGGAGCAGATACACAGATACGCAGTATTTT. The chain joins TRBV7-8 to TRBJ2-3; tentatively, D is TRBD1 (6 bases). Germline V CDR1 and CDR2: SGHVS, FQNEAQ. The length of the CDR3 is 18 residues. V lost 4 bases and J 2 bases, leaving 22 bases between the germline ends.

The chain joins TRBV6-5 to TRBJ1-5, with TRBD1 identical over 9 bases. There are 15 residues in the CDR3. The J segment lost 4 bases and the V segment lost 7 bases, leaving 8 bases of the junction unmatched. CDR1 MNHEY and CDR2 SVGAGI come from the germline V gene. CDR3 sequence (DNA): TGTGCCAGCAACCTGGACAGGGGAAGGAATCAGCCCCAGCATTTT. It codes for CASNLDRGRNQPQHF.

This chain uses TRBV15 with TRBJ2-1, with 10 bases fitting TRBD2. This CDR3 has 15 residues. The germline V gene has CDR1 LNHNV and CDR2 YYDKDF (reference sequence). The trim removed 3 bases at V and 3 bases at J, leaving 2 bases unmatched. Here the CDR3 reads CATSRRTSGYNEQFF. The CDR3 DNA follows: TGTGCCACCAGCAGGAGGACTAGCGGCTACAATGAGCAGTTCTTC.

The V gene is TRBV27, the J gene TRBJ2-6; D is perhaps TRBD2 (7 bases). CDR3 length equals 14 residues. Germline CDR1 is MNHEY and CDR2 is SMNVEV (reference sequence). Trimming removed 3 bases at V and 9 bases at J, with 12 bases between. In DNA, the CDR3 is TGTGCCAGCAGTTTTGCGGGGGCGGGCAACGTCCTGACTTTC. Translation gives CASSFAGAGNVLTF.

The rearrangement uses TRBV7-9 and TRBJ2-1, with 8 bases fitting TRBD2. CDR3 length: 15 residues. Germline loops: CDR1 SEHNR, CDR2 FQNEAQ (reference sequence). The J segment lost 5 bases and the V segment lost 3 bases, leaving 6 bases of the junction unmatched. DNA for the CDR3: TGTGCCAGCAGCTTCCGAGGACTAGCCCACAATGAGCAGTTCTTC. Translation: CASSFRGLAHNEQFF.

The chain recombines TRBV6-5 with TRBJ2-3; D is undetermined. The V gene lost 0 bases and the J gene lost 7 bases, with 8 bases spanning the gap. The CDR3 has 13 amino acids. Germline CDR1 reads MNHEY; CDR2 reads SVGAGI. CDR3 sequence: CASSYSGWNTQYF. CDR3 DNA sequence: TGTGCCAGCAGTTACTCGGGCTGGAATACGCAGTATTTT.

The chain employs TRBV19 and TRBJ1-6; the D gene is possibly TRBD1 (5 bases). This CDR3 comprises 15 residues. V lost 4 bases, J lost 4 bases, and 11 bases lay in between. From germline, CDR1 is LNHDA and CDR2 SQIVND (reference sequence). Written as DNA, the CDR3 is TGTGCCAGTAGTACCTTCGGGGGTTATAATTCACCCCTCCACTTT. Translation: CASSTFGGYNSPLHF. Based on the CDR3 plus reference TRBV19 and TRBJ1-6, the full variable domain is DGGITQSPKYLFRKEGQNVTLSCEQNLNHDAMYWYRQDPGQGLRLIYYSQIVNDFQKGDIAEGYSVSREKKESFPLTVTSAQKNPTAFYLCASSTFGGYNSPLHFGNGTRLTVT.

The J gene is TRBJ1-4, the V gene TRBV29-1, with a tentative D call TRBD1 (5 bases). CDR3 length equals 10 residues. Germline V gene lookup returns CDR1 SQVTM and CDR2 ANQGSEA. In DNA form, the CDR3 reads TGCGCTAGGGGTGTTGAAAAACTGTTTTTT. Translated, it gives CARGVEKLFF. Full variable domain (missing parts from reference TRBV29-1 and TRBJ1-4): SAVISQKPSRDICQRGTSLTIQCQVDSQVTMMFWYRQQPGQSLTLIATANQGSEATYESGFVIDKFPISRPNLTFSTLTVSNMSPEDSSIYLCARGVEKLFFGSGTQLSVL.

This chain connects TRBV10-1 to TRBJ2-2; possible D gene TRBD2, 6 bases. The CDR3 spans 15 residues. Per germline, CDR1 WNHNN and CDR2 SYGVQD (reference sequence). The V gene lost 6 bases and the J gene lost 4 bases, with 15 bases spanning the gap. The CDR3 nucleotides read TGCGCCAGCAGGGTACAGCCGCGGGGCACCGGGGAGCTGTTTTTT. The encoded protein is CASRVQPRGTGELFF.

The rearrangement links TRBV4-2 to TRBJ2-1; TRBD2 agrees at 11 bases. Germline-derived CDR1 and CDR2 are LGHNA and YNFKEQ. With 0 bases clipped from V and 3 bases from J, the junction kept 4 bases outside the gene matches. This CDR3 is built from 17 residues. CDR3 amino acids: CASSQELGTSGYNEQFF. The CDR3 DNA reads TGTGCCAGCAGCCAAGAACTAGGGACTAGCGGCTACAATGAGCAGTTCTTC.

This sequence joins TRBV6-6 and TRBJ2-1, with D possibly TRBD1 on 6 matching bases. The CDR3 runs 12 residues. Germline CDR1 is MNHNY and CDR2 is SVGAGI (reference sequence). V was trimmed by 8 bases and J by 10 bases, leaving 15 bases between them. DNA of the CDR3: TGTGCCAGCCGACAGGACCAAAGGGAGCAGTTCTTC. Translation gives CASRQDQREQFF.

The chain combines TRBV9 with TRBJ2-2; D is uncertain. The CDR3 sequence is 18 residues long. CDR1 and CDR2 (germline): SGDLS, YYNGEE. The V end was cut by 0 bases, the J end by 2 bases, with 17 bases between. In nucleotides, the CDR3 is TGTGCCAGCAGCGTAGGGTATGAGTCGCGTAAAAACACCGGGGAGCTGTTTTTT. Amino acids: CASSVGYESRKNTGELFF. The variable domain in full, with the rest retrieved from reference TRBV9 and TRBJ2-2, is DSGVTQTPKHLITATGQRVTLRCSPRSGDLSVYWYQQSLDQGLQFLIQYYNGEERAKGNILERFSAQQFPDLHSELNLSSLELGDSALYFCASSVGYESRKNTGELFFGEGSRLTVL.

This clone has just one count. The chain has TRBV10-3 and TRBJ2-1, with 7 nucleotides matching TRBD2. Germline CDR1 reads ENHRY; CDR2 reads SYGVKD. The CDR3 consists of 13 residues. J gave up 8 bases and V 6 bases, and 7 bases lay outside the gene matches. CDR3 sequence reads: CAISPPGGYEQFF. CDR3 in DNA: TGTGCCATCAGCCCCCCCGGGGGGTATGAGCAGTTCTTC.

The chain carries TRBV5-4 and TRBJ2-3; TRBD2 aligns across 9 bases. This CDR3 has 15 amino acids. Trimming took 8 bases from V and 4 from J; bases not matched to a gene: 11. Germline lookup yields CDR1 SGHNT and CDR2 YYREEE (reference sequence). CDR3 in DNA: TGTGCCAGTCACCTCCAAGCGGGAGGATCAGATACGCAGTATTTT. This encodes CASHLQAGGSDTQYF.

The chain employs TRBV4-3 and TRBJ2-1; no clear D. There are 18 residues in the CDR3. The germline V gene encodes CDR1 LGHNA and CDR2 YSLEER. Trimming pared 0 bases from V and 1 base from J, leaving 16 bases between. DNA of the CDR3: TGCGCCAGCAGCCAAGAAGTTTCTCGGCTGACTTCCTACAATGAGCAGTTCTTC. Translating it yields CASSQEVSRLTSYNEQFF.

The chain employs TRBV2 and TRBJ1-4; D is undetermined. This CDR3 is built from 12 residues. Per the germline V gene, CDR1 is SNHLY and CDR2 is FYNNEI. V gave up 6 bases and J gave up 8 bases, with 10 bases separating them. CDR3 loop: CASSGVREKLFF. The DNA of the CDR3 is TGTGCCAGCAGCGGGGTGCGGGAAAAACTGTTTTTT.

Remarks on this clone: One end of the junction varies from germline; a read error may be responsible. This rearrangement joins TRBV19 to TRBJ2-7, with TRBD2 matching 11 bases. This CDR3 region has 12 residues. Germline-derived CDR1 and CDR2 are LNHDA and SQIVND (reference sequence). The CDR3 sequence is CASTGWTSGLHF. In DNA form, the CDR3 reads TGTGCCTCAACAGGGTGGACTAGCGGGTTGCACTTC.

V and J are TRBV7-8 and TRBJ2-5; TRBD2 aligns across 9 bases. The CDR3 is made up of 16 amino acids. J gave up 4 bases and V 1 base, and 7 bases lay outside the gene matches. Germline V gives CDR1 SGHVS, CDR2 FQNEAQ. CDR3 nucleotides: TGTGCCAGCAGCTTAGTTAGCGGCGGGAGGGTAGAGACCCAGTACTTC. Amino acid sequence: CASSLVSGGRVETQYF.